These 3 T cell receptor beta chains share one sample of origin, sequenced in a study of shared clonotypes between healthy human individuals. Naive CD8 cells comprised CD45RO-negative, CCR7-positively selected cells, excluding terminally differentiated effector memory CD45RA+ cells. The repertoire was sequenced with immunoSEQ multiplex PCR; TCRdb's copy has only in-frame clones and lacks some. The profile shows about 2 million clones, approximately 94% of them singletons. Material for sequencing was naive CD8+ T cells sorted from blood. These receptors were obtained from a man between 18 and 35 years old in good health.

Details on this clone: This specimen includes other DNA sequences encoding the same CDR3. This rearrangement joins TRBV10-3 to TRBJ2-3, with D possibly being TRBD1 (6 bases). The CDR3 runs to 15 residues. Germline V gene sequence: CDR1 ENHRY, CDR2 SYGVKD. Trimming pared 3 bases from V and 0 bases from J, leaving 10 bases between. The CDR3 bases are TGTGCCATCAGTGAAAACAGGGCTAGCACAGATACGCAGTATTTT. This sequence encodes CAISENRASTDTQYF.

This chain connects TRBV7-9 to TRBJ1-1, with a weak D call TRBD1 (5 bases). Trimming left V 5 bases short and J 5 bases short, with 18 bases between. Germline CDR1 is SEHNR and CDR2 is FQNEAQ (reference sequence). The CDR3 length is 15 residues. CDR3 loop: CASSGAGLEGTEAFF. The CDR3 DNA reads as TGTGCCAGCAGCGGAGCGGGGCTTGAGGGGACTGAAGCTTTCTTT.

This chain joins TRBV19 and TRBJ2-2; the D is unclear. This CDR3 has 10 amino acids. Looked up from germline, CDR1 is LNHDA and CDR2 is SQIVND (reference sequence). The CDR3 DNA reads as TGTGCAGTGAACACCGGGGAGCTGTTTTTT. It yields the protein CAVNTGELFF. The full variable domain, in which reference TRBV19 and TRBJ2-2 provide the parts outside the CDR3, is DGGITQSPKYLFRKEGQNVTLSCEQNLNHDAMYWYRQDPGQGLRLIYYSQIVNDFQKGDIAEGYSVSREKKESFPLTVTSAQKNPTAFYLCAVNTGELFFGEGSRLTVL.